This TCR beta chain derives from a study of monozygotic twins with inflammatory bowel disease. CDR3 length: 12 amino acids. Germline V lookup: CDR1 SGHRS, CDR2 YFSETQ. Researchers used template switching to add UMIs featuring a 6-nucleotide sample barcode. TCRdb re-called the 5' RACE reads; one entry per CDR3 protein, DNA not given. This sample contains about 160,000 distinct CDR3 sequences. Study-level findings and limits: Support was lacking for any single strong IBD-associated signal or clonotype. With others, IBD patients shared fewer clonotypes than healthy twins did, especially with disease activity. There were differing immunosuppressive treatments, which may have added variability to patient repertoires.

In regard to this clonotype: What it binds is not known.

This TCR was recovered from a human donor with ulcerative colitis or Crohn's disease, or a healthy co-twin of an affected twin (not recorded which). The material sequenced was blood. The chain combines TRBV5-1 with TRBJ2-1; the D call from TCRdb, TRBD1, cannot be confirmed without DNA. CDR3 amino acids: CASSKQGNEQFF. Drawing the rest from reference TRBV5-1 and TRBJ2-1, the complete variable domain is KAGVTQTPRYLIKTRGQQVTLSCSPISGHRSVSWYQQTPGQGLQFLFEYFSETQRNKGNFPGRFSGRQFSNSRSEMNVSTLELGDSALYLCASSKQGNEQFFGPGTRLTVL.